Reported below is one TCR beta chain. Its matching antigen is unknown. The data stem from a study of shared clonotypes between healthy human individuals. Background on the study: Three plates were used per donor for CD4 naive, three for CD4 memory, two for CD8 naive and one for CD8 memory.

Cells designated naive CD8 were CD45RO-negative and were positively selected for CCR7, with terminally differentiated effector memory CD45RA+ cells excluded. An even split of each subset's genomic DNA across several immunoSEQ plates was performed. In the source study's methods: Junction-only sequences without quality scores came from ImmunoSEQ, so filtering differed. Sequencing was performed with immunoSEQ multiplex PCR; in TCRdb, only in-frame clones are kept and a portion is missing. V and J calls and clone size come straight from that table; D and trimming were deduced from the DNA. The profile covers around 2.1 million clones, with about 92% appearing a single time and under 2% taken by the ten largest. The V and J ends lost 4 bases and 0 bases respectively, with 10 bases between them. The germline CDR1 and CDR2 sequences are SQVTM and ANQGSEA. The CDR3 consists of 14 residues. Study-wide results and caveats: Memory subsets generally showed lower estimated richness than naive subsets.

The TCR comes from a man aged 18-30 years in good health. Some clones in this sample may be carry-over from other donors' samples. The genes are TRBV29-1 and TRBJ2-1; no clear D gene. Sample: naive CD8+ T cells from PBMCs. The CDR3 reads CSVVPALSYNEQFF. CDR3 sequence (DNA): TGCAGCGTTGTTCCGGCTCTCTCCTACAATGAGCAGTTCTTC.